A single sample is the source of the 29 T cell receptor beta chains below, sequenced in a study of PD-1 blockade in mismatch repair-deficient tumors. Method: immunoSEQ multiplex PCR; TCRdb's copy keeps in-frame clones and lacks some. The sample lists tens of thousands of clones, 70% to 90% occurring once. The material sequenced was peripheral blood, taken 52 weeks after starting pembrolizumab. The receptors derive from an adult with mismatch repair-deficient cancer.

The CDR3 sequence: CASSQSTSRLTPYQETQYF. The CDR3 DNA reads TGCGCCAGCAGTCAATCGACCTCTAGGTTGACACCTTACCAAGAGACCCAGTACTTC. The chain uses TRBV23-1 and TRBJ2-5; D gene ambiguous. TRBV23-1 is an open reading frame, and its role is uncertain. V was clipped by 0 bases and J by 0 bases, with 20 bases between them. This CDR3 contains 19 residues.

The CDR3 protein is CSVERRDKGYEQYF. The CDR3 DNA reads as TGCAGCGTTGAACGTCGGGACAAAGGCTACGAGCAGTACTTC. The chain links TRBV29-1 to TRBJ2-7; possible D gene TRBD1, 6 bases. The V and J ends lost 2 bases and 3 bases respectively, with 14 bases between them. Looked up from germline, CDR1 is SQVTM and CDR2 is ANQGSEA. This CDR3 contains 14 residues.

The CDR3 spells CASSPAGRVGGYTF. The CDR3 DNA follows: TGTGCCAGCAGTCCCGCAGGCAGGGTGGGTGGCTACACCTTC. The chain joins TRBV6-6 to TRBJ1-2; D possibly corresponds to TRBD1 (5 bases). Looked up from germline, CDR1 is MNHNY and CDR2 is SVGAGI (reference sequence). V was clipped by 5 bases and J by 7 bases, with 17 bases between them. The CDR3 is 14 amino acids.

The chain recombines TRBV5-4 with TRBJ2-5; no clear D gene. The CDR3 has 12 amino acids. Germline loops: CDR1 SGHNT, CDR2 YYREEE (reference sequence). V was trimmed by 0 bases and J by 4 bases, leaving 4 bases between them. The CDR3, as DNA: TGTGCCAGCAGCTTGGAGGGAGAGACCCAGTACTTC. Its translation is CASSLEGETQYF. Together with reference TRBV5-4 and TRBJ2-5, the CDR3 gives the full variable domain: ETGVTQSPTHLIKTRGQQVTLRCSSQSGHNTVSWYQQALGQGPQFIFQYYREEENGRGNFPPRFSGLQFPNYSSELNVNALELDDSALYLCASSLEGETQYFGPGTRLLVL.

V gene TRBV27 combines with J gene TRBJ1-1, with 9 bases fitting TRBD1. The CDR3 loop spans 13 amino acids. After removal of 5 bases from V and 5 bases from J, the junction contained 3 bases not matched to a gene. CDR1 and CDR2 (germline): MNHEY, SMNVEV (reference sequence). CDR3 residues: CASSAGTGTEAFF. The CDR3 DNA follows: TGTGCCAGCAGTGCTGGGACAGGGACTGAAGCTTTCTTT.

J is TRBJ2-7 and V is TRBV10-3, with 11 bases lining up with TRBD2. CDR1 ENHRY and CDR2 SYGVKD come from the germline V gene. The length of the CDR3 is 16 residues. V was pared by 3 bases and J by 2 bases, with 6 bases of the junction left unmatched. CDR3 amino acids: CAISDPTSGSPYEQYF. DNA for the CDR3: TGTGCCATCAGTGACCCTACTAGCGGGAGTCCCTACGAGCAGTACTTC.

This clone has a single count. The genes are TRBV28 and TRBJ2-7, with D possibly TRBD1 on 5 matching bases. Per germline, CDR1 MDHEN and CDR2 SYDVKM. V lost 6 bases to trimming and J lost 1 base, with 25 bases between them. This CDR3 is built from 18 residues. CDR3 bases: TGTGCCAGCAGCTTAGGAATTTTGTTCCAGGGTATTTCCTACGAGCAGTACTTC. It specifies CASSLGILFQGISYEQYF.

The J gene is TRBJ2-7, the V gene TRBV28, with D maybe TRBD1 (5 bases). CDR3 length equals 14 residues. Trimming stripped 6 bases from V and 0 bases from J, with 12 bases between. CDR1 and CDR2 from the germline V gene are MDHEN and SYDVKM. The CDR3 loop reads CASSRSRVSYEQYF. DNA for the CDR3: TGTGCCAGCAGCCGATCCAGGGTCTCCTACGAGCAGTACTTC.

V is TRBV21-1 and J is TRBJ1-5; no DNA check was done on the table's D call, TRBD1. TRBV21-1 corresponds to a pseudogene. This CDR3 comprises 13 residues. CDR3 DNA: TGTGCCAGCAGCAGACAGCTCAATCAGCCCCAGCATTTT. Protein: CASSRQLNQPQHF.

The chain recombines TRBV10-2 with TRBJ2-1; the match to TRBD2 covers 14 bases. J gave up 5 bases and V 6 bases, and 3 bases lay outside the gene matches. The CDR3 runs 15 residues. Germline V lookup: CDR1 WSHSY, CDR2 SAAADI. The CDR3 is CASSTGLAGDNEQFF. Here the CDR3 DNA reads TGCGCCAGCAGCACGGGACTAGCGGGGGACAATGAGCAGTTCTTC.

The V call is TRBV6-5, the J call TRBJ2-7, with D maybe TRBD1 (6 bases). From germline, CDR1 is MNHEY and CDR2 SVGAGI. CDR3 length: 15 amino acids. The V and J ends lost 0 bases and 2 bases respectively, with 11 bases between them. The CDR3 DNA follows: TGTGCCAGCAGTTACTCGACAGGACCCGCCTACGAGCAGTACTTC. Amino acids: CASSYSTGPAYEQYF.

The V and J genes are TRBV7-9 and TRBJ2-7; possible D gene TRBD1, 6 bases. CDR3 length equals 15 residues. Germline V gene lookup returns CDR1 SEHNR and CDR2 FQNEAQ (reference sequence). V was shortened by 3 bases and J by 1 base, with 13 bases between the two germline ends. CDR3 nucleotide sequence: TGTGCCAGCAGCTTGGGGGCGGCGCGTTCCTACGAGCAGTACTTC. Protein sequence: CASSLGAARSYEQYF. Looking up the rest from reference TRBV7-9 and TRBJ2-7 gives the full variable domain: DTGVSQNPRHKITKRGQNVTFRCDPISEHNRLYWYRQTLGQGPEFLTYFQNEAQLEKSRLLSDRFSAERPKGSFSTLEIQRTEQGDSAMYLCASSLGAARSYEQYFGPGTRLTVT.

V is TRBV27 and J is TRBJ1-1; tentatively, D is TRBD1 (5 bases). The CDR3 covers 13 residues. The germline V gene encodes CDR1 MNHEY and CDR2 SMNVEV (reference sequence). V was cut by 4 bases and J by 4 bases, with 10 bases left in between. This chain's CDR3 is CASSSGPGTEAFF. The DNA for the CDR3 is TGTGCCAGCAGTTCAGGGCCGGGCACTGAAGCTTTCTTT.

The genes are TRBV14 and TRBJ1-1; no firm D call. This CDR3 has 13 residues. Germline V gene sequence: CDR1 SGHDN, CDR2 FVKESK. V was clipped by 1 base and J by 5 bases, with 8 bases between them. The CDR3 spells CASSQGSRTEAFF. For the CDR3, the DNA is TGTGCCAGCAGCCAAGGTTCCAGAACTGAAGCTTTCTTT.

The V gene is TRBV5-4, the J gene TRBJ2-7; 9 bases fit TRBD2. In germline, CDR1 is SGHNT, CDR2 YYREEE (reference sequence). After removal of 2 bases from V and 0 bases from J, the junction contained 3 bases not matched to a gene. The CDR3 is 15 residues long. CDR3 in amino acids: CASSLGLANSYEQYF. CDR3 nucleotides: TGTGCCAGCAGCTTAGGACTAGCGAACTCCTACGAGCAGTACTTC. Combining the CDR3 with reference TRBV5-4 and TRBJ2-7 gives the whole variable domain ETGVTQSPTHLIKTRGQQVTLRCSSQSGHNTVSWYQQALGQGPQFIFQYYREEENGRGNFPPRFSGLQFPNYSSELNVNALELDDSALYLCASSLGLANSYEQYFGPGTRLTVT.

The chain uses TRBV5-4 and TRBJ2-1, with D perhaps given as TRBD1 or TRBD2 (5 bases each). CDR1 SGHNT and CDR2 YYREEE come from the germline V gene (reference sequence). The CDR3 totals 18 residues. V lost 0 bases to trimming and J lost 5 bases, with 21 bases between them. In DNA, the CDR3 is TGTGCCAGCAGCTTGGAGTTCGGGGTTCCAGCCAGGGACAATGAGCAGTTCTTC. It is translated as CASSLEFGVPARDNEQFF.

The chain uses TRBV5-6 and TRBJ2-3, with 7 positions matching TRBD2. This CDR3 spans 15 amino acids. V lost 2 bases to trimming and J lost 1 base; unmatched junction nucleotides: 4. Per germline, CDR1 SGHDT and CDR2 YYEEEE. CDR3 loop: CASSFYLAGTDTQYF. CDR3 bases: TGTGCCAGCAGCTTCTATCTAGCGGGCACAGATACGCAGTATTTT. Together with reference TRBV5-6 and TRBJ2-3, the CDR3 gives the full variable domain: DAGVTQSPTHLIKTRGQQVTLRCSPKSGHDTVSWYQQALGQGPQFIFQYYEEEERQRGNFPDRFSGHQFPNYSSELNVNALLLGDSALYLCASSFYLAGTDTQYFGPGTRLTVL.

This clone is labeled as medium-sized (0.01 to 0.1%). CDR3 amino acids: CASSLGQAYGYTF. DNA of the CDR3: TGTGCCAGCAGCTTAGGACAGGCCTATGGCTACACCTTC. This chain links TRBV13 with TRBJ1-2; possibly TRBD1 for D (5 bases). The V gene lost 0 bases and the J gene lost 4 bases, with 6 bases spanning the gap. The CDR3 consists of 13 residues. Germline CDR1 PRHDT, CDR2 FYEKMQ (reference sequence).

V is TRBV4-3 and J is TRBJ2-1, with no clear D. Germline V gene data show CDR1 as LGHNA and CDR2 as YSLEER. This CDR3 spans 12 amino acids. Trimming removed 1 base at V and 5 bases at J, with 3 bases between. This CDR3 reads CASSQGNNEQFF. CDR3 nucleotide sequence: TGCGCCAGCAGCCAAGGGAACAATGAGCAGTTCTTC.

The genes are TRBV29-1 and TRBJ2-1, with 9 bases identical to TRBD2. The junction had 9 bases not matched to a gene; V was cut back by 0 bases and J by 6 bases. The germline V gene encodes CDR1 SQVTM and CDR2 ANQGSEA. The CDR3 spans 16 residues. This CDR3 is CSVEDPSGMSPNEQFF. The CDR3 nucleotides are TGCAGCGTTGAAGACCCTAGCGGGATGTCCCCCAATGAGCAGTTCTTC.

This chain joins TRBV6-6 and TRBJ2-7; D not resolved. From germline, CDR1 is MNHNY and CDR2 SVGAGI (reference sequence). CDR3 length equals 12 residues. V was cut by 8 bases and J by 2 bases, with 10 bases left in between. CDR3 amino acids: CASVGRTYEQYF. CDR3 DNA: TGTGCCAGCGTTGGGCGAACCTACGAGCAGTACTTC.

The chain links TRBV27 to TRBJ1-2; 10 bases agree with TRBD1. The V gene's germline CDR1 is MNHEY and CDR2 SMNVEV (reference sequence). V shed 3 bases and J 5 bases; nucleotides not matched to a gene: 0. This CDR3 has 13 amino acids. CDR3 residues: CASSLGQGYGYTF. The CDR3 DNA follows: TGTGCCAGCAGTTTGGGACAGGGGTATGGCTACACCTTC.

The chain has TRBV18 and TRBJ2-5; 8 bases agree with TRBD1. The CDR3 has 13 residues. V trimming: 5 bases; J trimming: 5 bases; junction bases outside the gene matches: 4. From germline, CDR1 is KGHSH and CDR2 LQKENI. The DNA of the CDR3 is TGTGCCAGCTCATCCACAGGGGGGGAGACCCAGTACTTC. Protein: CASSSTGGETQYF. The full variable domain, completed using reference TRBV18 and TRBJ2-5, is NAGVMQNPRHLVRRRGQEARLRCSPMKGHSHVYWYRQLPEEGLKFMVYLQKENIIDESGMPKERFSAEFPKEGPSILRIQQVVRGDSAAYFCASSSTGGETQYFGPGTRLLVL.

This clone was recorded a few times. The chain recombines TRBV2 with TRBJ1-2; D call uncertain. The CDR3 runs 14 residues. Germline lookup yields CDR1 SNHLY and CDR2 FYNNEI. The V gene lost 4 bases and the J gene lost 3 bases, with 12 bases spanning the gap. The CDR3 loop reads CASSASTEDYGYTF. CDR3 nucleotides: TGTGCCAGCAGTGCGTCGACCGAGGACTATGGCTACACCTTC.

The V call is TRBV7-6, the J call TRBJ2-3; 7 nucleotides line up with TRBD2. Germline V gene lookup returns CDR1 SGHVS and CDR2 FNYEAQ. The CDR3 extends over 15 amino acids. V was clipped by 5 bases and J by 5 bases; unmatched bases: 10. CDR3 nucleotide sequence: TGTGCCAGCAGCCCCGCCCGGGGGGTGGGAGATACGCAGTATTTT. It encodes CASSPARGVGDTQYF.

This clone was seen only a few times. This chain joins TRBV27 and TRBJ2-5; 8 nucleotides agree with TRBD2. Germline V lookup: CDR1 MNHEY, CDR2 SMNVEV (reference sequence). The CDR3 extends over 13 amino acids. Unmatched junction bases numbered 6, after V lost 5 bases and J lost 7 bases. The chain's CDR3 is CASSVTSEATQYF. As DNA, the CDR3 is TGTGCCAGCAGTGTGACTAGCGAGGCGACCCAGTACTTC.

This rearrangement joins TRBV5-8 to TRBJ1-5, with D perhaps matching TRBD1 (5 bases). The CDR3 loop spans 15 amino acids. V dropped 0 bases and J dropped 2 bases, with 9 bases sitting between them. The V gene's germline CDR1 is SGHTS and CDR2 YDEGEE. The DNA for the CDR3 is TGTGCCAGCAGCTTGGGGGACCTGGGCAATCAGCCCCAGCATTTT. This gives the protein CASSLGDLGNQPQHF.

V is TRBV7-9 and J is TRBJ2-3; D is possibly TRBD2 (5 bases). The CDR3 length is 16 residues. Germline values: CDR1 SEHNR, CDR2 FQNEAQ (reference sequence). V shed 7 bases and J shed 1 base, with 18 bases lying between them. The CDR3 DNA reads TGTGCCAGCAACCCCACAAGGACTTTGGGCACAGATACGCAGTATTTT. This codes for CASNPTRTLGTDTQYF.

The chain couples TRBV7-9 to TRBJ2-2, with 11 positions matching TRBD2. This CDR3 has 16 amino acids. Germline assignment: CDR1 SEHNR and CDR2 FQNEAQ (reference sequence). The V segment lost 7 bases and the J segment 9 bases; nucleotides outside the gene matches: 13. The CDR3 is CASMGLLAGGPRELFF. CDR3 coding DNA: TGTGCCAGCATGGGGTTGCTAGCGGGAGGCCCCCGGGAGCTGTTTTTT.